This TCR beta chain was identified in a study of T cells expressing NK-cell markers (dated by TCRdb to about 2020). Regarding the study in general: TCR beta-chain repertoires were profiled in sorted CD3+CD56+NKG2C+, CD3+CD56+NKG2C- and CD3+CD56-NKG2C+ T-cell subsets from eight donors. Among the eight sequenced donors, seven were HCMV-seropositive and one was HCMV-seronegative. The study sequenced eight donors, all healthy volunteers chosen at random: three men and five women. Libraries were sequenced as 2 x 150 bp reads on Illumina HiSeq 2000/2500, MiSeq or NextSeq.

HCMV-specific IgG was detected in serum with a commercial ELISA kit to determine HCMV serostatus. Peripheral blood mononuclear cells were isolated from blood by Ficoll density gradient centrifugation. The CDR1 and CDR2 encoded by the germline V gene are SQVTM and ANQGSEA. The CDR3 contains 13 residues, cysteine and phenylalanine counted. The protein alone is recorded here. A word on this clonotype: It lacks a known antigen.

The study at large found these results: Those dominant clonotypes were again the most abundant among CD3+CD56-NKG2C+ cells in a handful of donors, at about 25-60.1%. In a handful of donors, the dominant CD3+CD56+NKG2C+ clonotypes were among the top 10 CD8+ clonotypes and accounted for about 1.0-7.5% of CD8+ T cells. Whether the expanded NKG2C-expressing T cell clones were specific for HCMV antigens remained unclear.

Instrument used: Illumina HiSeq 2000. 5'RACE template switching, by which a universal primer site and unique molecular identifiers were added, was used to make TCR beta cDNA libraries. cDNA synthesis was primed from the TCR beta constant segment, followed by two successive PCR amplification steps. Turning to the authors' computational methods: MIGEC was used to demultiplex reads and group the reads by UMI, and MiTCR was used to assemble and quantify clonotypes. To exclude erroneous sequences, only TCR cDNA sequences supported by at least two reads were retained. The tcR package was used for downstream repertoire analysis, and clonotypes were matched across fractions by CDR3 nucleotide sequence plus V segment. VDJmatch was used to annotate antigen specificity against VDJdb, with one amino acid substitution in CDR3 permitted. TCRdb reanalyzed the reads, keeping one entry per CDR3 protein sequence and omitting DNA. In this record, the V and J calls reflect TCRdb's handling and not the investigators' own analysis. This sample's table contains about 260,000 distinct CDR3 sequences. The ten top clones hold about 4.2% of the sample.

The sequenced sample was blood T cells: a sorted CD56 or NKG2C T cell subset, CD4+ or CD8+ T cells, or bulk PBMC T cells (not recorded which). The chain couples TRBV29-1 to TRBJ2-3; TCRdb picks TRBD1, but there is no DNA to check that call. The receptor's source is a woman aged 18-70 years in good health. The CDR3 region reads CSADRGPTDTQYF.